Listed below are T cell receptor beta chains from one sample, sequenced in a study of immune heterogeneity within non-small cell lung tumors. MiXCR, run by TCRdb on the multiplex PCR reads, gives a single entry per CDR3 protein. The data hold 8,500 to 13,000 distinct CDR3 sequences, with 25% to 35% observed a single time. Specimen: lung tumor tissue. The receptors were gathered from a woman aged 55-70 years with non-small cell lung cancer. Both conserved end residues are part of each CDR3. A D gene is named only where the DNA matches it firmly. The size field is filled for only some rows; it gives once, few, many or a size class.

d_gene	j_gene	v_gene	abundance	CDR3nt	CDR3aa
TRBD2	TRBJ2-7	TRBV2	many	TGTGCCAGCAGCCGTGGGACTAGCGGGAGCAAATGGTCCTACGAGCAGTACTTC	CASSRGTSGSKWSYEQYF
.	TRBJ1-2	TRBV11-2	medium-sized	TGTGCCAGCAGCTTAGACCCCGGGACATCTGGCTACACCTTC	CASSLDPGTSGYTF
.	TRBJ2-7	TRBV5-1	.	TGCGCCAGCCGCTATAATACGGAGGGACCCTACGAGCAGTACTTC	CASRYNTEGPYEQYF
TRBD1	TRBJ1-1	TRBV7-2	medium-sized	TGTGCCAGCAGCCCAGGCAGGGGGAGTACTGAAGCTTTCTTT	CASSPGRGSTEAFF
.	TRBJ2-6	TRBV24-1	many	TGTGCCCCCCAGGGCTCTGGGGCCAACGTCCTGACTTTC	CAPQGSGANVLTF
TRBD1	TRBJ1-2	TRBV5-6	medium-sized	TGTGCCAGCAGCCCACCGACAGGGGACTATGGCTACACCTTC	CASSPPTGDYGYTF
.	TRBJ2-3	TRBV7-9	.	TGTGCCAGCAGCTTCGGCTTTACAGATACGCAGTATTTT	CASSFGFTDTQYF
TRBD2	TRBJ2-7	TRBV5-1	medium-sized	TGCGCCAGCAGCTTAGAACAGACTAGCGGGGGAACCTACGAGCAGTACTTC	CASSLEQTSGGTYEQYF
TRBD2	TRBJ2-5	TRBV9	few	TGTGCCAGCAGCGCTAGCGGCCAAGAGACCCAGTACTTC	CASSASGQETQYF
TRBD1	TRBJ2-5	TRBV28	few	TGTGCCAGCAGCCCATTGCCCTGGGGACAGCAAGAGACCCAGTACTTC	CASSPLPWGQQETQYF
.	TRBJ2-1	TRBV12-3/TRBV12-4	.	TGTGCCAGCAGTTTCACAGGTACGAATGAGCAGTTCTTC	CASSFTGTNEQFF
.	TRBJ2-5	TRBV30	.	TGTGCCTGGAGTGTAGGGGTGAGGGAGACCCAGTACTTC	CAWSVGVRETQYF
.	TRBJ2-3	TRBV28	few	TGTGCCAGCAAAGCTAGGGGTTACACAGATGCGCAGTATTTT	CASKARGYTDAQYF
.	TRBJ2-1	TRBV11-2	.	TGTGCCAGCAGCTCCCTTTTGTCCTACAATGAGCAGTTCTTC	CASSSLLSYNEQFF
.	TRBJ1-5	TRBV6-2/TRBV6-3	.	TGTGCCAGCAGTTACCTACAAGTTAATCAGCCCCAGCATTTT	CASSYLQVNQPQHF
TRBD1	TRBJ1-1	TRBV18	many	TGTGCCAGCTCACCACCGTTAGGGGGCGACACTGAAGCTTTCTTT	CASSPPLGGDTEAFF
.	TRBJ1-2	TRBV5-5	medium-sized	TGTGCCAGCAGCTTGGTGTTAGAAGTCTACACCTTC	CASSLVLEVYTF
.	TRBJ1-6	TRBV28	medium-sized	TGTGCCAGCAGTATAAATCCGGTGGTGACCCTCCACTTT	CASSINPVVTLHF
TRBD2	TRBJ2-2	TRBV25-1	many	TGTGCCAGCAGTGAGGATCTCGGGAGGTACACCGGGGAGCTGTTTTTT	CASSEDLGRYTGELFF
.	TRBJ2-1	TRBV5-1	.	TGCGCCAGCAGCTTGTTGTCCGGCAATGAGCAGCTCTTC	CASSLLSGNEQLF
TRBD1	TRBJ2-7	TRBV5-1	many	TGCGCCAGCAGCCCTTTGAGCGGACAGGGTTCCCAGCAGTACTTC	CASSPLSGQGSQQYF
.	TRBJ2-7	TRBV2	.	TGTGCCAGCAGTGGAGGCGACCGGAGCTCCTACGAGCAGTACTTC	CASSGGDRSSYEQYF
TRBD1	TRBJ1-6	TRBV5-1	large	TGCGCCAGCAGCTGGCTCTGGGACAGGAGGTCACCCCTCCACTTT	CASSWLWDRRSPLHF
TRBD2	TRBJ2-4	TRBV9	.	TGTGCCAGCAGCGTAGCGGGGGCGGGGGGAAACATTCAGTACTTC	CASSVAGAGGNIQYF
.	TRBJ2-3	TRBV6-4	few	TGTGCCAGCAGTGAGGGCGGGACGACCACAGATACGCAGTATTTT	CASSEGGTTTDTQYF
.	TRBJ2-6	TRBV2	medium-sized	TGTGCTAAGGGAGGAGTAACTGGGGCCAACGTCCTGACTTTC	CAKGGVTGANVLTF
.	TRBJ2-7	TRBV7-8	medium-sized	TGTGCCAGCAGCTTAAACACACTATACGAGCAGTACTTC	CASSLNTLYEQYF
.	TRBJ1-6	TRBV6-5	medium-sized	TGTGCCAGCAGTTACTCTACAGGGAATTCACCCCTCCACTTT	CASSYSTGNSPLHF
.	TRBJ2-7	TRBV15	.	TGTGCCACCAGCAGAGGGGGGGCCAGAAATAACGAGCAGTACTTC	CATSRGGARNNEQYF
.	TRBJ1-6	TRBV28	large	TGTGCCAGCAGTACAGGGCCATCCTATAATTCACCCCTCCACTTT	CASSTGPSYNSPLHF
TRBD2	TRBJ2-7	TRBV18	medium-sized	TGTGCCAGCTCACTGGTCGGACTAGCGGGGAAAGGCTACGAGCAGTACTTC	CASSLVGLAGKGYEQYF
TRBD1	TRBJ1-3	TRBV7-8	medium-sized	TGTGCCAGCAGCTTAGCCAGGGGGTCGGGAAACACCATATATTTT	CASSLARGSGNTIYF
TRBD1	TRBJ1-2	TRBV24-1	medium-sized	TGTGCCACCAGTGACCCGAGAGACAGGGGGCACTATGGCTACACCTTC	CATSDPRDRGHYGYTF
TRBD2	TRBJ2-1	TRBV6-1	medium-sized	TGTGCCAGCAGTTGGACTAGCGGGAGAAATGAGCAGTTCTTC	CASSWTSGRNEQFF
.	TRBJ1-5	TRBV6-2/TRBV6-3	medium-sized	TGTGCCAGCAGTTACTATGTGGGACAGCCCCAGCATTTT	CASSYYVGQPQHF
TRBD1	TRBJ2-7	TRBV11-2	.	TGTGCCAGCACCCGGGGACAGGGGAACTACGAGCAGTACTTC	CASTRGQGNYEQYF
.	TRBJ2-5	TRBV20-1	few	TGCAGTGGACAGAACCAAGAGACCCAGTACTTC	CSGQNQETQYF
.	TRBJ2-7	TRBV12-3/TRBV12-4	medium-sized	TGTGCCAGCAGTCCCTCCAACCGACCCCCCGAGCAGTACTTC	CASSPSNRPPEQYF
.	TRBJ2-3	TRBV12-3/TRBV12-4	few	TGTGCCAGCGCCTTGGGGAGCGGGTTAGATACGCAGTATTTT	CASALGSGLDTQYF
.	TRBJ1-2	TRBV12-5	medium-sized	TGTGCTAGTGCCCGGCCAGGGTCCAACTATGGCTACACCTTC	CASARPGSNYGYTF
.	TRBJ1-3	TRBV20-1	.	TGCAGTGCTCCCTTACCAGGGTTCGGAAACACCATATGTTTT	CSAPLPGFGNTICF
.	TRBJ1-5	TRBV6-5	.	TGTGCCAGCAGTTACAGGGCTGGCCAGCCCCAGCATTTT	CASSYRAGQPQHF
.	TRBJ1-1	TRBV7-9	.	TGTGCCAGCAGCTTAGGGGGGGGTGACACTGAAGCTTTCTTT	CASSLGGGDTEAFF
TRBD1	TRBJ1-2	TRBV6-1	many	TGTGCCAGCAGTCGACAGGGGAGGGGCTACACCTTC	CASSRQGRGYTF
TRBD1	TRBJ2-7	TRBV5-1	many	TGCGCCAGCAGCTTGATATCAGGGGGCGAGCAGTACTTC	CASSLISGGEQYF
.	TRBJ2-1	TRBV20-1	.	TGCAGTGCTAGGAAGGTTGAGCAGTTCTTC	CSARKVEQFF
TRBD1	TRBJ1-6	TRBV27	medium-sized	TGTGCCAGCACCTCACCCGGGACAGGGGGAAATTCACCCCTCCACTTT	CASTSPGTGGNSPLHF
.	TRBJ1-1	TRBV12-3/TRBV12-4	medium-sized	TGTGCCAGCAGTTCCAGGGTAAAGGACACTGAAGCTTTCTTT	CASSSRVKDTEAFF
TRBD2	TRBJ2-1	TRBV10-3	.	TGTGCCATCATGGAACTTCTAGCGGGAGGGCCCCTAGGAAATGAGCAGTTCTTC	CAIMELLAGGPLGNEQFF
.	TRBJ1-5	TRBV20-1	.	TGCAGTGCTCCGTTGGACAAGACTGGACATCCCCAGCATTTT	CSAPLDKTGHPQHF
.	TRBJ1-1	TRBV25-1	.	TGTGCCAGCAGTGGGGAGTACACTGAAGCTTTCTTT	CASSGEYTEAFF